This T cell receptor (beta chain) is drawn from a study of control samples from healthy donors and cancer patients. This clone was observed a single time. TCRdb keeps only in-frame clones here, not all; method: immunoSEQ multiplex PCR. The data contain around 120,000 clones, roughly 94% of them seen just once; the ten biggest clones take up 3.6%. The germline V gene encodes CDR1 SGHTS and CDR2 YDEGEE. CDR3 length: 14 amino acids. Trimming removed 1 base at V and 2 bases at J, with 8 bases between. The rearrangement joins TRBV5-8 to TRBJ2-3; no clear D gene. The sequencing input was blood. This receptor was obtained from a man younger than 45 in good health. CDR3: CASSLSGFTDTQYF. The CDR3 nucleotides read TGTGCCAGCAGCTTGTCCGGGTTCACAGATACGCAGTATTTT.